This TCR beta chain was profiled in a study of T cell responses to AZD1222 COVID-19 vaccine. On the study more broadly: Combined were second doses at about 4 or about 12 weeks.

Clones were read by immunoSEQ multiplex PCR, and TCRdb kept only the in-frame ones, dropping some. The table includes about 260,000 clones, 93% detected once. About this clone itself: Its specificity is not known.

Points from the study as a whole: Reportedly, nearly half of unique spike TCRs recognized epitopes outside B.1.351/B.1.1.7 mutations.

V was cut by 3 bases and J by 4 bases, with 19 bases left in between. The germline gives CDR1 SGDLS, CDR2 YYNGEE. The CDR3 spans 16 residues. This clonotype was obtained from an adult in good health. The sample in question was peripheral blood, obtained on day 0 of AZD1222 vaccination. The V and J genes are TRBV9 and TRBJ1-1, with D maybe TRBD1 (6 bases). DNA of the CDR3: TGTGCCAGCAGCGCAAGGGGGACATTAGGGATCACTGAAGCTTTCTTT. Protein product: CASSARGTLGITEAFF.